The clone carrying this T cell receptor (beta chain) was counted a single time. This record comes from a study of cytomegalovirus exposure and HLA in healthy donors. The wider study: The Caucasian-associated ancestry cluster held under 90% of a few hundred genotyped donors.

60 Vbeta and 13 Jbeta primers were used in PCR. The assay was immunoSEQ multiplex PCR, and TCRdb's table has in-frame clones only and misses some. The table lists roughly 150,000 clones, 65% to 90% of them singletons. Healthy bone marrow donors supplied every sample. CDR1 is SGHRS, CDR2 YFSETQ, per germline. The CDR3 totals 14 residues. Trimming at V came to 4 bases and at J to 6 bases, leaving 6 bases not matched to a gene. The rearrangement joins TRBV5-1 to TRBJ2-2; 7 bases align to TRBD2. The specimen was PBMCs. The TCR originated in a male donor in good health and CMV-seronegative. This chain's CDR3 is CASSLSGVAGELFF. The CDR3 DNA reads as TGCGCCAGCAGCCTCAGCGGGGTAGCCGGGGAGCTGTTTTTT.